This passage covers 16 T cell receptor beta chains from one sample sequenced in a study of cytomegalovirus exposure and HLA in healthy donors (dated by TCRdb to about 2017). The library was obtained by the immunoSEQ multiplex PCR assay. For the multiplex PCR, a mixture combining 60 forward primers for TCR Vbeta segments and 13 reverse primers for TCR Jbeta segments was used. TCRdb obtained this table from immuneACCESS and retained in-frame rearrangements with V and J assigned. These tables miss some clones; where compared with another copy, unresolved V genes account for less than half of the shortfall, and the remainder is unexplained. For this sample the table gives 100,000 to 150,000 clones, of which about three quarters were detected only once. The ten largest clones take up approximately 2.6% of the sample. Sequencing was performed on PBMCs. The receptors here all came from a human donor in good health.

The gene calls are TRBV27 and TRBJ2-7; TRBD1 might be the D (6 bases). Germline loops: CDR1 MNHEY, CDR2 SMNVEV (reference sequence). The CDR3 consists of 16 residues. V gave up 4 bases and J gave up 3 bases, with 19 bases separating them. The CDR3 here is CASSSGEYRAGYEQYF. As DNA, the CDR3 is TGTGCCAGCAGTTCAGGGGAATACAGGGCCGGCTACGAGCAGTACTTC.

This chain joins TRBV5-6 and TRBJ1-2; 7 positions agree with TRBD1. Germline lookup yields CDR1 SGHDT and CDR2 YYEEEE. CDR3 size: 16 residues. V shed 4 bases and J 4 bases; nucleotides not matched to a gene: 13. The chain's CDR3 is CASSNFGTADSYGYTF. The DNA for the CDR3 is TGTGCCAGCAGCAATTTCGGGACAGCGGATAGCTATGGCTACACCTTC.

There are a few counts of this clone. The chain joins TRBV7-2 to TRBJ1-1, with D possibly being TRBD1 (6 bases). The CDR3 extends over 14 amino acids. CDR1 is SGHTA, CDR2 FQGNSA, per germline. Between the trimmed V and J ends, which lost 3 bases and 4 bases, there was a span of 12 bases. The CDR3 DNA reads TGTGCCAGCAGCTTGGGAGGGGGGCCCACTGAAGCTTTCTTT. Protein sequence: CASSLGGGPTEAFF.

This clone was seen more than once but under ten times. The V call is TRBV18, the J call TRBJ2-7; D is perhaps TRBD1 (7 bases). The CDR3 totals 16 residues. V shed 3 bases and J shed 1 base, with 16 bases lying between them. The germline V gene encodes CDR1 KGHSH and CDR2 LQKENI. The CDR3 spells CASSPPSQGRSYEQYF. CDR3 DNA sequence: TGTGCCAGCTCACCTCCATCACAGGGGAGGTCCTACGAGCAGTACTTC.

In its sample, this clone was seen once. The chain is built from TRBV2 and TRBJ1-2; a weak D match, TRBD1 (5 bases). In germline, CDR1 is SNHLY, CDR2 FYNNEI. Deletions cut 8 bases from V and 7 bases from J, with 17 bases between. The length of the CDR3 is 13 residues. CDR3 amino acids: CASSRGGSAGYTF. CDR3 DNA sequence: TGTGCCAGCTCCCGTGGGGGGTCGGCTGGCTACACCTTC. The whole variable domain, remainder taken from reference TRBV2 and TRBJ1-2, is EPEVTQTPSHQVTQMGQEVILRCVPISNHLYFYWYRQILGQKVEFLVSFYNNEISEKSEIFDDQFSVERPDGSNFTLKIRSTKLEDSAMYFCASSRGGSAGYTFGSGTRLTVV.

The chain employs TRBV29-1 and TRBJ2-7; 8 bases line up with TRBD2. Per germline, CDR1 SQVTM and CDR2 ANQGSEA. The CDR3 covers 13 residues. The J segment lost 3 bases and the V segment lost 2 bases, leaving 3 bases of the junction unmatched. CDR3 nucleotides: TGCAGCGTTGAACGCAGCGGGGGCTACGAGCAGTACTTC. This encodes CSVERSGGYEQYF.

This rearrangement joins TRBV7-3 to TRBJ2-7; tentative D call: TRBD2 (6 bases). V lost 3 bases and J lost 2, with 14 bases in between. Germline V lookup: CDR1 SGHTA, CDR2 FQGTGA. This CDR3 region has 15 residues. The CDR3 here is CASSLRGGGTYEQYF. As DNA, the CDR3 is TGTGCCAGCAGCTTGAGGGGTGGAGGGACCTACGAGCAGTACTTC.

This chain connects TRBV5-4 to TRBJ1-5, with unresolved D. The germline V gene encodes CDR1 SGHNT and CDR2 YYREEE (reference sequence). The CDR3 totals 15 residues. With 4 bases removed from V and 5 bases from J, the gap between germline ends came to 16 bases. DNA for the CDR3: TGTGCCAGCAGCCCGTCGCTCGGGAGCGATCAGCCCCAGCATTTT. This translates into CASSPSLGSDQPQHF. The full variable domain, with the rest looked up from reference TRBV5-4 and TRBJ1-5, is ETGVTQSPTHLIKTRGQQVTLRCSSQSGHNTVSWYQQALGQGPQFIFQYYREEENGRGNFPPRFSGLQFPNYSSELNVNALELDDSALYLCASSPSLGSDQPQHFGDGTRLSIL.

The rearrangement links TRBV4-1 to TRBJ2-5, with TRBD2 matching 7 bases. Germline CDR1 is MGHRA and CDR2 is YSYEKL. The CDR3 runs to 13 residues. Germline trimming cut 3 bases from V and 7 bases from J; bases unmatched to any gene: 5. The CDR3 sequence is CASSQELAWTQYF. CDR3 coding DNA: TGCGCCAGCAGCCAGGAACTAGCGTGGACCCAGTACTTC.

V and J are TRBV7-9 and TRBJ1-1; 10 bases are shared with TRBD1. This CDR3 comprises 16 residues. The germline V gene encodes CDR1 SEHNR and CDR2 FQNEAQ (reference sequence). V gave up 1 base and J gave up 1 base; unmatched junction bases: 3. The CDR3: CASSLGQGAGNTEAFF. As DNA, the CDR3 is TGTGCCAGCAGCTTAGGACAGGGGGCTGGGAACACTGAAGCTTTCTTT.

This clone was detected a few times. V is TRBV19 and J is TRBJ2-3; TRBD2 is a possible D gene (6 bases). V was pared by 3 bases and J by 0 bases, with 13 bases between. CDR3 length equals 16 residues. CDR1 and CDR2 from the germline V gene are LNHDA and SQIVND (reference sequence). CDR3 protein: CASSMSTGTSTDTQYF. The CDR3 region has the DNA TGTGCCAGTAGTATGTCTACGGGGACTAGCACAGATACGCAGTATTTT.

This clone appeared a single time. The chain employs TRBV11-2 and TRBJ2-1; 9 nucleotides align to TRBD2. Germline values: CDR1 SGHAT, CDR2 FQNNGV. V was pared by 2 bases and J by 6 bases, with 8 bases of the junction left unmatched. The length of the CDR3 is 16 residues. As DNA, the CDR3 is TGTGCCAGCAGCTTACGTCGCGGGGGGGCCGTCAATGAGCAGTTCTTC. Protein: CASSLRRGGAVNEQFF.

About this clone: One end of the junction does not line up with germline, which may come from a read error. This chain links TRBV2 with TRBJ1-2, with D uncertain. Germline lookup yields CDR1 SNHLY and CDR2 FYNNEI. This CDR3 contains 11 residues. This CDR3 reads CASSESGMEAF. The DNA of the CDR3 is TGTGCCAGCAGTGAATCGGGGATGGAGGCCTTC.

The chain uses TRBV27 and TRBJ2-1; D is ambiguous. Germline assignment: CDR1 MNHEY and CDR2 SMNVEV (reference sequence). CDR3 length: 16 amino acids. Deletions cut 1 base from V and 0 bases from J, with 10 bases between. Written as DNA, the CDR3 is TGTGCCAGCAGTTTATTGGCAGGTGGCTCCTACAATGAGCAGTTCTTC. It yields the protein CASSLLAGGSYNEQFF.

The J gene is TRBJ2-7, the V gene TRBV7-6; perhaps TRBD1 as D (6 bases). CDR3 length: 14 residues. The germline gives CDR1 SGHVS, CDR2 FNYEAQ. The V and J ends lost 1 base and 3 bases respectively, with 10 bases between them. The CDR3 is CASSLGQGFYEQYF. The CDR3, as DNA: TGTGCCAGCAGCTTAGGGCAGGGGTTCTACGAGCAGTACTTC.

The chain uses TRBV5-1 and TRBJ1-1, with 8 bases fitting TRBD1. The CDR3 is made up of 13 amino acids. The V and J ends lost 4 bases and 11 bases, in that order; junction bases with no gene match: 10. Germline V gene lookup returns CDR1 SGHRS and CDR2 YFSETQ. CDR3 in DNA: TGCGCCAGCAGCAAGGGACAGGCGGATATGGCTTTCTTT. This sequence encodes CASSKGQADMAFF. Full variable domain (missing parts from reference TRBV5-1 and TRBJ1-1): KAGVTQTPRYLIKTRGQQVTLSCSPISGHRSVSWYQQTPGQGLQFLFEYFSETQRNKGNFPGRFSGRQFSNSRSEMNVSTLELGDSALYLCASSKGQADMAFFGQGTRLTVV.